This is a list of T cell receptor beta chains from one sample in a study of cytomegalovirus exposure and HLA in healthy donors. Clones were read by immunoSEQ multiplex PCR, and TCRdb kept only the in-frame ones, dropping some. The table has 130,000 or so clones, around 67% seen once. Material for sequencing was PBMCs. Source of these receptors: a man aged 18 to 35 in good health and CMV-seropositive. Each CDR3 is given with its conserved first and last residue. The D gene is left open where the match is weak. Rows may omit the clone size; those that give it use once, few, many or a size class.

D gene	J gene	clone size	V gene	CDR3 DNA	CDR3 protein
.	TRBJ2-7	.	TRBV28	TGTGCCAGCAGTTTAATCAGCTACGAGCAGTACTTC	CASSLISYEQYF
TRBD1	TRBJ1-6	.	TRBV6-6	TGTGCCAGCGGCCGGGACAGTACTAATTCACCCCTCCACTTT	CASGRDSTNSPLHF
.	TRBJ1-5	.	TRBV27	TGTGCCAGCAGTCTCATCCGAGGCCCCCAGCATTTT	CASSLIRGPQHF
.	TRBJ1-1	.	TRBV5-5	TGTGCCAGCAGAGTAGTAGTGTTAGGGGACACTGAAGCTTTCTTT	CASRVVVLGDTEAFF
TRBD2	TRBJ2-1	.	TRBV27	TGTGCCAGCATAGCGGTAGCGGGATACAATGAGCAGTTCTTC	CASIAVAGYNEQFF
TRBD1	TRBJ1-1	.	TRBV30	TGTGCCTGGGACAGGGGCAACACTGAAGCTTTCTTT	CAWDRGNTEAFF
TRBD1	TRBJ1-5	few	TRBV6-5	TGTGCCAGCAGTACCGGGACAGGAAATCAGCCCCAGCATTTT	CASSTGTGNQPQHF
.	TRBJ2-1	.	TRBV18	TGTGCCAGCCACGGCGAGGGCGAGGGGTTCTTC	CASHGEGEGFF
.	TRBJ1-5	.	TRBV7-2	TGTGCCAGCAGTAAACAGGGTATCCTAAGTCAGCCCCAGCATTTT	CASSKQGILSQPQHF
.	TRBJ2-2	.	TRBV20-1	TGCAGTTCCTCCGGGGAGCTGTTTTTT	CSSSGELFF
TRBD1	TRBJ1-5	.	TRBV6-1	TGTGCCAGCAGTGAATCGGTCAGGGGGCCCAGTCAGCCCCAGCATTTT	CASSESVRGPSQPQHF
.	TRBJ1-2	.	TRBV7-6	TGTGCCAGCAGCTTAGGAACAGCTACTCCTAACTATGGCTACACCTTC	CASSLGTATPNYGYTF
TRBD2	TRBJ2-2	once	TRBV7-6	TGTGCCAGCAGCATCGGGACTAGCGGGGACCGGGAGCTGTTTTTT	CASSIGTSGDRELFF
TRBD2	TRBJ2-3	.	TRBV7-2	TGTGCCAGCAGCTTAGGGGGGGGGATTCGGGATACGCAGTATTTT	CASSLGGGIRDTQYF
.	TRBJ2-2	.	TRBV18	TGTGCCAGCAAAACAGGCTCCACCGGGGAGCTGTTTTTT	CASKTGSTGELFF
.	TRBJ2-3	.	TRBV5-1	TGCGCCAGCAGCCCCGGACAGAGCACAGATACGCAGTATTTT	CASSPGQSTDTQYF
.	TRBJ2-6	.	TRBV30	TGTGCCTGGGTAGCCCCAGGGGTTTCTGGGGCCAACGTCCTGACTTTC	CAWVAPGVSGANVLTF
TRBD2	TRBJ2-3	.	TRBV11-2	TGTGCCAGCAGTTCAAGCGGGAACCCTGCTAGCACAGATACGCAGTATTTT	CASSSSGNPASTDTQYF
.	TRBJ2-1	.	TRBV18	TGTGCCAGCTCACCCGGGATCTACAATGAGCAGTTCTTC	CASSPGIYNEQFF
TRBD1	TRBJ1-2	.	TRBV10-3	TGTGCCATCACCACAGGACAGGGAAAAGAAGAAGGCTACACCTTC	CAITTGQGKEEGYTF
TRBD2	TRBJ2-5	.	TRBV4-3	TGCGCCAGCAGCCAAGATGGGGCGGGAGAGGAGACCCAGTACTTC	CASSQDGAGEETQYF
TRBD1	TRBJ2-7	few	TRBV11-1	TGTGCCAGCAGCTTAGAGGACAGGGGGTCGCTCTCCTACGAGCAGTACTTC	CASSLEDRGSLSYEQYF
.	TRBJ2-1	.	TRBV7-9	TGTGCCAGCAGCCCCCCAAGAGGGTTAAATGAGCAGTTCTTC	CASSPPRGLNEQFF
TRBD2	TRBJ2-1	.	TRBV5-3	TGTGCCAGAAGCACCCGGACTAGCGGGGCCTACAATGAGCAGTTCTTC	CARSTRTSGAYNEQFF
.	TRBJ2-3	.	TRBV6-1	TGTGCCAGCAGTGGAAACTACCGCCATACGCAGTATTTT	CASSGNYRHTQYF
.	TRBJ1-5	.	TRBV7-2	TGTGCCAGCAGCTTAGTCTCCGGGAGCAATCAGCCCCAGCATTTT	CASSLVSGSNQPQHF
.	TRBJ1-3	few	TRBV6-6	TGTGCCAGCAGTTACCAGGGCGCCACTGGAAACACCATATATTTT	CASSYQGATGNTIYF
TRBD1	TRBJ1-4	.	TRBV28	TGTGCCAACAACAGGGGGCTAGGTGAAAAACTGTTTTTT	CANNRGLGEKLFF
TRBD1	TRBJ2-7	.	TRBV6-1	TGTGCCAGCAGTGTAGACAGGGGGCTATACGAGCAGTACTTC	CASSVDRGLYEQYF
.	TRBJ2-1	few	TRBV16	TGTGCCAGCAGCCCCGAGAACAATGAGCAGTTCTTC	CASSPENNEQFF
.	TRBJ2-6	.	TRBV5-6	TGTGCCAGCAGCGCGGGCCGCAGCGTCCTGACTTTC	CASSAGRSVLTF
TRBD2	TRBJ2-7	.	TRBV4-3	TGCGCCAGCAGCCTGAGCGGGAGGAGGAACGAGCAGTACTTC	CASSLSGRRNEQYF
.	TRBJ2-5	.	TRBV6-1	TGTGCCAGCAGTGAACTGCCAGAGCCCGCTCTAGGAACCCAGTACTTC	CASSELPEPALGTQYF
.	TRBJ2-7	.	TRBV5-4	.	CASSLFGGGAPIF
.	TRBJ2-5	.	TRBV11-3	TGTGCCAGCAGCTTACCAGGGGTCAGGGAGACCCAGTACTTC	CASSLPGVRETQYF
TRBD1	TRBJ1-2	.	TRBV6-6	TGTGCCAGCAGTCAAGGACAGGGACGCGGCTACACCTTC	CASSQGQGRGYTF
.	TRBJ1-5	.	TRBV2	TGTGCCAGCATTCAGACAATCAATCAGCCCCAGCATTTT	CASIQTINQPQHF
.	TRBJ2-2	.	TRBV9	TGTGCCAGCAGCCCAGACGGGGTTAACACCGGGGAGCTGTTTTTT	CASSPDGVNTGELFF
.	TRBJ2-5	.	TRBV7-9	TGTGCCAGCAGCCCGACAGGGAGGTATGAGACCCAGTACTTC	CASSPTGRYETQYF
TRBD1	TRBJ2-7	.	TRBV13	TGTGCCAGCAGCTTAGGAGGCAGGGGGACCGACTACGAGCAGTACTTC	CASSLGGRGTDYEQYF
.	TRBJ1-4	.	TRBV18	TGTGCCAGCTCGGGGGCAGGGACGAATGAAAAACTGTTTTTT	CASSGAGTNEKLFF
TRBD1	TRBJ2-2	.	TRBV5-1	TGCGCCAGCAGCTTGGCCGGGACAGGGGGACCCGGGGAGCTGTTTTTT	CASSLAGTGGPGELFF